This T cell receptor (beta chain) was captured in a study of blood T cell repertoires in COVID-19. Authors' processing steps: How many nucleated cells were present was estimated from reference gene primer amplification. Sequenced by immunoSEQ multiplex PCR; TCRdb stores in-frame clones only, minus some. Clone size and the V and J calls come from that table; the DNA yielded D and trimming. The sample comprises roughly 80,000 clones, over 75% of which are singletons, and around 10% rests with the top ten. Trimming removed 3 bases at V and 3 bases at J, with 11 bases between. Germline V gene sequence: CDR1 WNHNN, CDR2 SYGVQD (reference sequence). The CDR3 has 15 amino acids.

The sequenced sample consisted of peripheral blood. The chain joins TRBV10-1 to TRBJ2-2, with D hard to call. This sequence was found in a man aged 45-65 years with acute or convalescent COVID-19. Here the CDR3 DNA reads TGCGCCAGCAGTGAAGGAGTCACCTACACCGGGGAGCTGTTTTTT. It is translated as CASSEGVTYTGELFF.